The entry below gives a single T cell receptor (beta chain) sequence along with its context. The data belong to a study of T cell responses to AZD1222 COVID-19 vaccine. Repertoires were generated with immunoSEQ multiplex PCR, while TCRdb's copy carries only in-frame clones and drops some. The data show tens of thousands of clones, around 90% seen once. The CDR3 runs 9 residues. CDR1 is DFQATT and CDR2 is SNEGSKA in the germline V gene (reference sequence). Trimming left V 5 bases short and J 8 bases short, with 7 bases between. The material was peripheral blood, obtained on day 0 of AZD1222 vaccination. The chain carries TRBV20-1 and TRBJ2-7, with D possibly TRBD1 on 6 matching bases. This clonotype was sampled from an adult in good health. The CDR3 loop reads CSAGGQQYF. The CDR3 DNA is TGCAGTGCTGGGGGCCAGCAGTACTTC.